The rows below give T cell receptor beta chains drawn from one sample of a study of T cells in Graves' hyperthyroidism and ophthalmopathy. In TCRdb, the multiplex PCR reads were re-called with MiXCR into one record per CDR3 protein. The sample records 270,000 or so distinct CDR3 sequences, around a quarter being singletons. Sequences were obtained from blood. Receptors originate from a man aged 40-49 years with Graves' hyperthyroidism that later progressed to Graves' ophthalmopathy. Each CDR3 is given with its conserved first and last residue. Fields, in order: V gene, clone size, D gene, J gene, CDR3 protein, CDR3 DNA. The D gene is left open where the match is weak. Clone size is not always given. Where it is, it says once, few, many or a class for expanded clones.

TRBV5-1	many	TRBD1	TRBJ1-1	CASSLGTGGNTEAFF	TGCGCCAGCAGCTTGGGGACAGGGGGAAACACTGAAGCTTTCTTT
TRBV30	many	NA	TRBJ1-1	CAWSVRGVSELTEAFF	TGTGCCTGGAGTGTTAGGGGGGTCTCCGAGCTCACTGAAGCTTTCTTT
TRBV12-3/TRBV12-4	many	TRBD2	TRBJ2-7	CASTGLAERNEQYF	TGTGCCAGCACTGGACTAGCGGAAAGAAACGAGCAGTACTTC
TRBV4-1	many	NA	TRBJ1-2	CASSQSSLVEYTF	TGCGCCAGCAGCCAATCTAGTCTCGTTGAGTACACCTTC
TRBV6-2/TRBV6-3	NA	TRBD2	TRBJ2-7	CASKESSGHSYEQYF	TGTGCCAGCAAGGAATCTAGCGGGCATTCCTACGAGCAGTACTTC
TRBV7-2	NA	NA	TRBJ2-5	CASSLKRGRTQYF	TGTGCCAGCAGCTTAAAACGGGGGAGGACCCAGTACTTC
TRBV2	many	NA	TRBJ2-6	CASSVSQGANVLTF	TGTGCCAGCAGTGTCTCGCAGGGGGCCAACGTCCTGACTTTC
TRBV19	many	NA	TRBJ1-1	CASSIGAATEAFF	TGTGCCAGTAGTATAGGGGCGGCTACTGAAGCTTTCTTT
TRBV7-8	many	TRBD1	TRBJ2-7	CASRRDRSYEQYF	TGTGCCAGCCGCCGGGACAGGTCCTACGAGCAGTACTTC
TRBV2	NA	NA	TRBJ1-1	CASIGGMNTEAFF	TGTGCCAGCATAGGAGGGATGAACACTGAAGCTTTCTTT
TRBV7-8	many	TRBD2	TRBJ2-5	CASSSPLDSGKVGTQYF	TGTGCCAGCAGCTCCCCACTTGATAGCGGGAAGGTTGGGACCCAGTACTTC
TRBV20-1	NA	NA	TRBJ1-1	CSAGYGGANTEAFF	TGCAGTGCTGGATACGGGGGCGCGAACACTGAAGCTTTCTTT
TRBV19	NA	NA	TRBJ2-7	CASSIVTGPSYEQYF	TGTGCCAGTAGTATAGTGACAGGACCTTCCTACGAGCAGTACTTC
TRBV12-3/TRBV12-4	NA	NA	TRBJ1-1	CASSPNPRRGGTEAFF	TGTGCCAGCAGCCCAAACCCCCGCAGGGGCGGAACTGAAGCTTTCTTT
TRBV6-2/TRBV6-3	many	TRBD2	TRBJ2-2	CASSRPRSGRASSGELFF	TGTGCCAGCAGCCGACCCCGTAGCGGGAGGGCCTCGTCCGGGGAGCTGTTTTTT
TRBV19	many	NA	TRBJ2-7	CASRDPAGGGEQYF	TGTGCCAGTAGAGACCCCGCCGGGGGTGGCGAGCAGTACTTC
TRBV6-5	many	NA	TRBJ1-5	CASRGQPNQPQHF	TGTGCCAGCAGAGGACAACCAAATCAGCCCCAGCATTTT
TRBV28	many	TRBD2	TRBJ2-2	CASSLWGTNPNTGELFF	TGTGCCAGCAGTTTATGGGGGACTAACCCAAACACCGGGGAGCTGTTTTTT
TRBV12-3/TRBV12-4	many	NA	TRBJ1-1	CASKLTGNTEAFF	TGTGCCAGCAAGCTGACAGGGAACACTGAAGCTTTCTTT
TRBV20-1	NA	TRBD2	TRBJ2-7	CSARDETSGRVSYEQYF	TGCAGTGCTAGAGATGAAACTAGCGGGAGGGTCTCCTACGAGCAGTACTTC
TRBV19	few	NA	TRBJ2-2	CASSIWWQGLTNTGELFF	TGTGCCAGTAGTATATGGTGGCAGGGGCTAACGAACACCGGGGAGCTGTTTTTT
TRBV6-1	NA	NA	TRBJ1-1	CASSGQVWTEAFF	TGTGCCAGCAGTGGACAGGTCTGGACTGAAGCTTTCTTT
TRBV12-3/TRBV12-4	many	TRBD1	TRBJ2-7	CASSPTGLGEQYF	TGTGCCAGCAGCCCGACAGGGCTGGGGGAGCAGTACTTC
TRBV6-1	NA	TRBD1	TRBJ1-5	CASRPNTQGNQPQHF	TGTGCCAGCAGACCCAACACACAGGGGAATCAGCCCCAGCATTTT